This TCR beta chain was recovered during a study of T cells in Graves' hyperthyroidism and ophthalmopathy (dated by TCRdb to the late 2010s). At the level of the whole study: Peripheral blood was collected at initial diagnosis, before any treatment. To identify distinguishing TCR V-J signatures, a discovery cohort of around 100 patients was used, comprising some 45 with Graves' ophthalmopathy and 57 with stable Graves' hyperthyroidism. Whether ophthalmopathy could be predicted prospectively was tested in an independent validation cohort made up of roughly 20 hyperthyroidism patients plus 17 patients who later progressed to ophthalmopathy. The 75 to 100 discovery patients were randomly split 7:3 into training and test sets. In addition, the study compared T-cell repertoires in thyroid tissue and in blood from five or six Graves' hyperthyroidism patients. Following sampling, methimazole starting at 30 mg daily was given to hyperthyroidism patients, and high-dose intravenous methylprednisolone was given to ophthalmopathy patients. The paper describes TCR Vbeta CDR3 sequencing of 120 to 150 peripheral blood samples, made up of about 40 ophthalmopathy patients, approximately 76 hyperthyroidism patients and 17 progressor patients. Results the study describes overall, beyond this receptor: Most expanded thyroid clonotypes (frequency above 0.001) were also detected in blood, suggesting blood repertoires may reflect thyroid immune responses. In validation, the model predicted progression to ophthalmopathy with around 71% sensitivity and about 73% specificity, a median of about 6.7 months before onset. No statistical method was used to fix the sample size in advance, and group allocation was not hidden from the investigators. In cross-validation, a model built on a 13 V-J signature told ophthalmopathy apart from stable hyperthyroidism with 87.88% sensitivity and approximately 81% specificity, and in testing the same model reached 80%/75%.

From its cysteine to its phenylalanine, the CDR3 spans 15 amino acids. Only the CDR3 region is kept as DNA, spanning 45 bases read in frame from base 1. V trim: 5 bases; J trim: 5 bases; unmatched bases: 8. Via the germline V gene (reference sequence), CDR1 is LGHDT and CDR2 YNNKEL. Stable Graves' hyperthyroidism was defined as no progression to ophthalmopathy during 18 months of follow-up. Hyperthyroidism patients were newly diagnosed, had a disease duration of under 2 months, and were aged 18 to 65 years. Any patient with an uncontrolled infection, another autoimmune disease, pregnancy or lactation was excluded. Clinical symptoms, serum thyroxine and TRAb, thyroid ultrasound, and orbital computed tomography formed the basis for the diagnoses. PBMCs were isolated from more than 9 ml of fresh peripheral blood by Ficoll-Paque density gradient centrifugation. Trizol reagent was used to extract total RNA, and RNA quality was then checked on an Agilent 2100 Bioanalyzer.

The TCR beta CDR3 regions were amplified from the RNA transcripts. The first round of RT-PCR for the TCR CDR3 was performed with the HTBI primer set and the Qiagen OneStep RT-PCR kit. Libraries were constructed in a second round of multiplex PCR, after which size selection and purification were carried out. The libraries were sequenced on an Illumina HiSeq2000 using paired-end 100 bp reads. As for the original processing: SOAPnuke was used to process the raw data, with reads discarded if the reads contained adapters or uncalled bases, had a mean Phred below 15, or lacked an exact constant-primer or identifier match. High-quality paired reads were merged with COPE v1.2.5, and unique nucleotide sequences were defined as clonotypes. Clonotypes were aligned to IMGT TRBV, TRBD and TRBJ reference segments using MiTCR v1.1. Only V-J combinations with frequency above 0.0001, covering 99% to 99.2% of repertoires, were analysed. The TCS score was defined as F50 (clonal expansion) divided by E x V (chaos), with BLOSUM62-based TCRdist calculated between CDR3 peptides within each V-J. Welch's t-statistics and random forest reduced just over 500 V-J features to fewer than 15, which were used in a naive Bayes classifier (R e1071). In TCRdb, the public reads were trimmed at Q25 with fastp and aligned with MiXCR, with productive beta chains retained. Rows with one shared CDR3 protein collapse into an entry with the most common genes and DNA. These V and J calls rely on TCRdb rather than the paper's analysis. Present in this sample are 300,000 to 400,000 distinct CDR3 sequences, around a sixth of which were seen just once. 45% to 50% of the sample is in the top ten clones.

The table lists this clonotype with a few counts. Its antigen has not been determined. Within one base of it there is no much larger clone, and no base qualities were kept. The receptor's source is a woman aged 45-59 years with Graves' hyperthyroidism. This receptor chain uses TRBV3-1 and TRBJ2-2; the central 7 bases match TRBD1. Sequencing used blood. Here is the DNA: TGTGCCAGCAGCGAAACAGGGGTACGGACCGGGGAGCTGTTTTTT. Protein translation: CASSETGVRTGELFF.